This T cell receptor (beta chain) was found in a study of CD8 T cells in ankylosing spondylitis (TCRdb year 2017). Study-wide context: The study profiled T cell receptor beta repertoires in healthy donors and ankylosing spondylitis patients to find disease-linked TCR variants. The whole study cohort included 85 to 120 healthy donors and under 30 ankylosing spondylitis patients. Peripheral blood samples were taken, and synovial fluid was additionally collected from ankylosing spondylitis patients.

Summary of the overall study and its limitations: Some motif variants had previously been reported in the synovial fluid and blood of reactive arthritis patients, which suggests shared mechanisms of disease initiation. Blood from ankylosing spondylitis patients appeared to be characterized by a TCR beta motif made up of about 8 highly homologous amino acid variants. According to the report, matched synovial fluid samples from ankylosing spondylitis patients were significantly enriched for the disease-linked clones. The disease-linked clones showed a CD8+ phenotype and occurred at relatively low frequencies in peripheral blood.

Via the germline V gene (reference sequence), CDR1 is SEHNR and CDR2 FQNEAQ. The CDR3 measures 13 amino acids from cysteine to phenylalanine. Only the CDR3 region is kept as DNA, spanning 39 bases read in frame from base 1. At the junction V is shortened by 1 base and J by 7 bases, with 10 bases in between. This clonotype was seen at least ten times. Its antigen target is currently unknown. Base qualities are missing; no much larger clone stands one base away. Sequencing was carried out with an Illumina HiSeq 2500. Quantitative 5'-RACE with molecular barcodes was used to prepare TCR beta libraries. The source study handled its data this way. A new computational method based on a probabilistic model of VDJ rearrangement was used to identify disease-linked TCR variants. TCRdb reworked the public reads: Q25 trimming with fastp, MiXCR clone assembly, productive beta chains retained. All rows with the same CDR3 protein become a single entry with the most common DNA and genes. The authors' filters were not applied to this entry. The sample table holds about 220,000 distinct CDR3 sequences, of which about 7% were seen once. 13% to 15% of the sample lies in the top ten.

Sequenced material: blood, either unsorted or a sorted T cell fraction (not recorded which). This receptor was obtained from a male donor with ankylosing spondylitis. Rearrangement joined TRBV7-9 to TRBJ1-1; the D gene is unclear. The encoded CDR3 is CASSLVYSLEAFF. The DNA reads TGTGCCAGCAGCTTAGTCTACAGCCTTGAAGCTTTCTTT.